What follows are 14 T cell receptor beta chains derived from one specimen sequenced in a study of graft-versus-host responses after intestinal transplantation (TCRdb year 2021). Library generation was performed with the immunoSEQ multiplex PCR assay. TCRdb limited this immuneACCESS table to in-frame rearrangements with V and J called. A share of clones is missing; checked studies link under half to unresolved V genes, and the rest is unexplained. The sample has under 100,000 clones on record, around 90% of them singletons. Clones ranked in the top ten supply around 16% of the sample. This material consisted of PBMCs, taken about 450 days after intestinal transplant. These receptors all stem from a human patient who received an intestinal transplant, so some T cells may come from the graft donor.

The chain combines TRBV19 with TRBJ2-7, with D perhaps matching TRBD1 (6 bases). The V end was cut by 5 bases, the J end by 2 bases, with 13 bases between. The CDR3 sequence is 14 residues long. Germline V lookup: CDR1 LNHDA, CDR2 SQIVND (reference sequence). CDR3 in DNA: TGTGCCAGTAGTGGGGGCACTACTCCCTACGAGCAGTACTTC. This codes for CASSGGTTPYEQYF.

CDR3 DNA: TGTGCCAGCAGTTACTCCCGGGGGAACACTGAAGCTTTCTTT. Amino acids: CASSYSRGNTEAFF. This chain joins TRBV6-6 and TRBJ1-1; no firm D call. Trimming removed 0 bases at V and 1 base at J, with 6 bases between. CDR3 length: 14 residues. Looked up from germline, CDR1 is MNHNY and CDR2 is SVGAGI (reference sequence).

Concerning this clone itself: The same CDR3 can be traced to other DNA sequences in this sample. The gene calls are TRBV5-1 and TRBJ1-6; the D gene is possibly TRBD1 (6 bases). This CDR3 contains 19 residues. Between the trimmed V and J ends, which lost 1 base and 7 bases, there was a span of 24 bases. Germline CDR1 and CDR2: SGHRS and YFSETQ. The CDR3 DNA sequence: TGCGCCAGCAGCTTGACGGGACCAGGGCAGGGGCGGGGGAATTCACCCCTCCACTTT. This encodes CASSLTGPGQGRGNSPLHF.

V is TRBV10-3 and J is TRBJ2-7; D ambiguous. This CDR3 spans 15 amino acids. The ends were cut back, 0 bases at V and 9 bases at J, with 18 bases in the middle. The germline V gene encodes CDR1 ENHRY and CDR2 SYGVKD. The CDR3 DNA reads as TGTGCCATCAGTGAGTCGGGCCCAACCGGTCAACGGCAGTACTTC. Protein product: CAISESGPTGQRQYF.

This sequence joins TRBV5-6 and TRBJ2-7; D not resolved. V was cut by 1 base and J by 6 bases, with 11 bases left in between. CDR1 is SGHDT and CDR2 is YYEEEE in the germline V gene. This CDR3 is built from 13 residues. CDR3 sequence: CASSLRPTGEQYF. The CDR3, as DNA: TGTGCCAGCAGCTTGCGCCCGACCGGCGAGCAGTACTTC. Supplemented by reference TRBV5-6 and TRBJ2-7, the full variable domain reads DAGVTQSPTHLIKTRGQQVTLRCSPKSGHDTVSWYQQALGQGPQFIFQYYEEEERQRGNFPDRFSGHQFPNYSSELNVNALLLGDSALYLCASSLRPTGEQYFGPGTRLTVT.

This clone was observed a single time. The chain employs TRBV25-1 and TRBJ2-5, with D unclear. The CDR3 totals 15 residues. The ends were cut back, 3 bases at V and 5 bases at J, with 16 bases in the middle. Germline CDR1 and CDR2: MGHDK and SYGVNS. This chain's CDR3 is CASSDTGRFGETQYF. In DNA, the CDR3 is TGTGCCAGCAGTGATACTGGTCGGTTCGGGGAGACCCAGTACTTC.

The V and J genes are TRBV5-5 and TRBJ1-5, with no clear D. The CDR3 covers 13 residues. From germline, CDR1 is SGHKS and CDR2 YYEKEE (reference sequence). Trimming removed 0 bases at V and 7 bases at J, with 8 bases between. CDR3 DNA sequence: TGTGCCAGCAGCTTGGATGAGGGCCAGCCCCAGCATTTT. This sequence encodes CASSLDEGQPQHF.

The rearrangement links TRBV6-1 to TRBJ2-1; TRBD2 agrees at 7 bases. Per the germline V gene, CDR1 is MNHNS and CDR2 is SASEGT. This CDR3 spans 17 amino acids. The J segment lost 8 bases and the V segment lost 2 bases, leaving 15 bases of the junction unmatched. In DNA form, the CDR3 reads TGTGCCAGCAGTGAATGGGGTAGCGGGTCGGTTGGGGATGAGCAGTTCTTC. It is translated as CASSEWGSGSVGDEQFF.

The chain employs TRBV5-4 and TRBJ2-7, with a tentative D call TRBD1 (6 bases). Trimming removed 2 bases from V and 6 bases from J, with 12 bases in between. The CDR3 totals 13 residues. Germline-derived CDR1 and CDR2 are SGHNT and YYREEE (reference sequence). DNA of the CDR3: TGTGCCAGCAGCTTTATGGGGGCGGGCGAGCAGTACTTC. It translates to CASSFMGAGEQYF. Full variable domain (outside the CDR3, taken from reference TRBV5-4 and TRBJ2-7): ETGVTQSPTHLIKTRGQQVTLRCSSQSGHNTVSWYQQALGQGPQFIFQYYREEENGRGNFPPRFSGLQFPNYSSELNVNALELDDSALYLCASSFMGAGEQYFGPGTRLTVT.

The chain recombines TRBV2 with TRBJ1-2, with a possible D match to TRBD1 (5 bases). Trimming stripped 0 bases from V and 7 bases from J, with 21 bases between. Germline V gene lookup returns CDR1 SNHLY and CDR2 FYNNEI. This CDR3 has 17 residues. DNA for the CDR3: TGTGCCAGCAGTGAAGCGCTTAGACGTACCGGTGGGGGTGGCTACACCTTC. Amino acids: CASSEALRRTGGGGYTF.

This clone was seen once. This chain joins TRBV10-3 and TRBJ2-2; TRBD2 might be the D (5 bases). Trimming left V 2 bases short and J 3 bases short, with 13 bases between. This CDR3 comprises 16 residues. Germline V gene sequence: CDR1 ENHRY, CDR2 SYGVKD. CDR3: CAISEQRAGDTGELFF. CDR3 in DNA: TGTGCCATCAGTGAGCAACGCGCCGGGGACACCGGGGAGCTGTTTTTT.

V and J are TRBV4-2 and TRBJ2-7; no firm D call. The ends were cut back, 0 bases at V and 4 bases at J, with 16 bases in the middle. Germline-derived CDR1 and CDR2 are LGHNA and YNFKEQ. CDR3 size: 16 residues. CDR3 sequence reads: CASSQDTARPEYEQYF. CDR3 coding DNA: TGTGCCAGCAGCCAAGACACAGCCAGGCCCGAGTACGAGCAGTACTTC.

The chain couples TRBV27 to TRBJ1-3; D call uncertain. Germline CDR1 and CDR2: MNHEY and SMNVEV (reference sequence). Between the trimmed V and J ends, which lost 1 base and 2 bases, there was a span of 9 bases. This CDR3 comprises 15 residues. CDR3 residues: CASSLFGGAGNTIYF. CDR3 coding DNA: TGTGCCAGCAGTTTATTTGGTGGGGCTGGAAACACCATATATTTT.

V and J are TRBV19 and TRBJ1-1, with D possibly TRBD1 on 5 matching bases. The germline V and J ends were trimmed by 1 base and 10 bases, with 13 bases remaining between them. Looked up from germline, CDR1 is LNHDA and CDR2 is SQIVND (reference sequence). This CDR3 region has 13 residues. Here the CDR3 DNA reads TGTGCCAGTAGTATAGGGTTGGGGCGTCGAGCTTTCTTT. The encoded protein is CASSIGLGRRAFF.